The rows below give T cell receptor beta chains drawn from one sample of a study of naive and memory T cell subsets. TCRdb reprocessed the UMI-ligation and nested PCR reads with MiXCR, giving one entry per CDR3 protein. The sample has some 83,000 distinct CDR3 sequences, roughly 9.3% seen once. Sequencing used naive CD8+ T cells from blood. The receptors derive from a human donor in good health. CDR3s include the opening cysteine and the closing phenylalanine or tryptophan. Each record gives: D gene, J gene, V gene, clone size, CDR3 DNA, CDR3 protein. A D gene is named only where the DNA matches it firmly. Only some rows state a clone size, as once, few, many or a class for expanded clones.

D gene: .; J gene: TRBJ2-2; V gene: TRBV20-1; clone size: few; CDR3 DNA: TGCAGTGCTAGCTGGGGGGCGAACACCGGGGAGCTGTTTTTT; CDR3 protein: CSASWGANTGELFF
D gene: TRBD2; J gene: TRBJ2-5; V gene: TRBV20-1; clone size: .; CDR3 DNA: TGCAGTGTTGATAGCGGGAGCGAGACCCAGTACTTC; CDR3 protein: CSVDSGSETQYF
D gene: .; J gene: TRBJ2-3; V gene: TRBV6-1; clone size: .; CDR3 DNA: TGTGCCAGCAGTGATTTTGCGGGGCTTAACACAGATACGCAGTATTTT; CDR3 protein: CASSDFAGLNTDTQYF
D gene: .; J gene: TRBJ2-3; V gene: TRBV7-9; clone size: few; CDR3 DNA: TGTGCCAGCAGCTTATTCGTTGCAGATACGCAGTATTTT; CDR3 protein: CASSLFVADTQYF
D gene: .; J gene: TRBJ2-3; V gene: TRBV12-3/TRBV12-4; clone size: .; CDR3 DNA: TGTGCCAGCAGTCCCTCCGGGTCTTGGACAGATACGCAGTATTTT; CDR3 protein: CASSPSGSWTDTQYF
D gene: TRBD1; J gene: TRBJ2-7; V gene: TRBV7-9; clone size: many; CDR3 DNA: TGTGCCAGCAGCTCTTCGGGACAGGGAACGGGCGAGCAGTACTTC; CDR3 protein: CASSSSGQGTGEQYF
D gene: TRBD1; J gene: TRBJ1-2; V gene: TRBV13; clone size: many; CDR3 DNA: TGTGCCAGCAGCCATAGAGGCACAGGGGGCGCGGTCTATGGCTACACCTTC; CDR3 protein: CASSHRGTGGAVYGYTF
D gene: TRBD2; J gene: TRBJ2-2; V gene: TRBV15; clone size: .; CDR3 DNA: TGTGCCACCAGCTTCGAGCGGGAGCGGAACGGGGAGCTGTTTTTT; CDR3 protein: CATSFERERNGELFF
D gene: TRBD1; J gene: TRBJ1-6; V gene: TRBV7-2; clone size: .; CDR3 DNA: TGTGCCAGCAGCTTAGCGAGGGGGCTGACAACCTTCCATAATTCACCCCTCCACTTT; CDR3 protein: CASSLARGLTTFHNSPLHF
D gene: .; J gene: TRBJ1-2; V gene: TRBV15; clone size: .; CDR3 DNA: TGTGCCACCAGCTTTACAGGGAGCTATGGCTACACCTTC; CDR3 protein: CATSFTGSYGYTF
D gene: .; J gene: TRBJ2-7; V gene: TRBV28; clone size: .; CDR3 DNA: TGTGCCAGCAGTTTAACCCGGCAGGGGGGGTCCTACGAGCAGTACTTC; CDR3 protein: CASSLTRQGGSYEQYF
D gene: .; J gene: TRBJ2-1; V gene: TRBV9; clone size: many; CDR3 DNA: TGTGCCAGCAGCGTTCAGAGTAACCCCGGCGATGAGCAGTTCTTC; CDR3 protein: CASSVQSNPGDEQFF
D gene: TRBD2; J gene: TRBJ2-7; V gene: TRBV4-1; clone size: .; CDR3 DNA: TGCGCCAGCAGCCTTACTAGCGGACCCTACGAGCAGTACTTC; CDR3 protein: CASSLTSGPYEQYF
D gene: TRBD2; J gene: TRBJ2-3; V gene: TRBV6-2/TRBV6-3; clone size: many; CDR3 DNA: TGTGCCAGCAGTTACCAACGCACTCGGGGACTAGCGGGACCGACAGATACGCAGTATTTT; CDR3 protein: CASSYQRTRGLAGPTDTQYF
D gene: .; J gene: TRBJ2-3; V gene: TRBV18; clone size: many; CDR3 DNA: TGTGCCAGCTCACCACCGGCTAGCACAGATACGCAGTATTTT; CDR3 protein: CASSPPASTDTQYF
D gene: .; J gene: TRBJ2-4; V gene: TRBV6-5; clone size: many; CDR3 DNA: TGTGCCAGCAGTCCGACGGGACTAAACATTCAGTACTTC; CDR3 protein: CASSPTGLNIQYF
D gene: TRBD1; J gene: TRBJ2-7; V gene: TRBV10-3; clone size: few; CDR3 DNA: TGTGCCATCAGTGCAGGGACAGACTACGAGCAGTACTTC; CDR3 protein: CAISAGTDYEQYF
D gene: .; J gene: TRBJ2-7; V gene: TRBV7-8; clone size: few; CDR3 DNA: TGTGCCAGCAGCTTAGCTAGCAGACTCTCCTACGAGCAGTACTTC; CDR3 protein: CASSLASRLSYEQYF
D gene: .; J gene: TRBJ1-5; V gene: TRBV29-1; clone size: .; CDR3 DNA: TGCAGCGTTGCCCCCGGCAGCAATCAGCCCCAGCATTTT; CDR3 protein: CSVAPGSNQPQHF
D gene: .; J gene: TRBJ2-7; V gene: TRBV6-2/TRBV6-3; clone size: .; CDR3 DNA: TGTGCCAGCAGCCCCTATATGGGGTCGGTCGAGCAGTACTTC; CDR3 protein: CASSPYMGSVEQYF
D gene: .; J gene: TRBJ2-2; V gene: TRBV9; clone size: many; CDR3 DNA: TGTGCCAGCAGCGTTGGGACTCCTGGGACCCCCGGGGAGCTGTTTTTT; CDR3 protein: CASSVGTPGTPGELFF
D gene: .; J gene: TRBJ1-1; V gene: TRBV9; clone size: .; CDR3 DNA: TGTGCCAGCAGCGTAGGAGACATGAACACTGAAGCTTTCTTT; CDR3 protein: CASSVGDMNTEAFF
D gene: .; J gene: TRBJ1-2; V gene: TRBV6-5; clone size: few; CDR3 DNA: TGTGCCAGCAGTTACGGCAACTTAGGCTACACCTTC; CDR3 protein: CASSYGNLGYTF
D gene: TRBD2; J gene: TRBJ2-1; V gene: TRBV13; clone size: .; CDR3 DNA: TGTGCCAGCAGCTTAGTGACTAGCGGTAACTCCTACAATGAGCAGTTCTTC; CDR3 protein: CASSLVTSGNSYNEQFF
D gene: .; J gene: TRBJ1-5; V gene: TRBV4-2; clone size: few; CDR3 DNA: TGTGCCAGCAGCCAAGATTTGGGTCAGCCCCAGCATTTT; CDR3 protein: CASSQDLGQPQHF
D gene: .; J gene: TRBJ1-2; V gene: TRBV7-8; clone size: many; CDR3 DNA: TGTGCCAGCAGCTTAGAGCTGGGGCCCACAAACTATGGCTACACCTTC; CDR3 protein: CASSLELGPTNYGYTF
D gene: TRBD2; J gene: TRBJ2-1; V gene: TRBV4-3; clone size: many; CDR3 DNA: TGCGCCAGCAGCCAAGCTGCGGGGACTAGCAATGAGCAGTTCTTC; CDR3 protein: CASSQAAGTSNEQFF
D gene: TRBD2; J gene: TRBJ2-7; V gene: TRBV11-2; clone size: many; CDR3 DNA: TGTGCCAGCAGCTTAGATCCTAGCGGGAGAAGCTACGAGCAGTACTTC; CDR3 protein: CASSLDPSGRSYEQYF
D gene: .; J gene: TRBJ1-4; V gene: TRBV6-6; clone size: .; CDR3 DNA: TGTGCCAGCAATATCACCGAGCGACAGCTAATTAATGAAAAACTGTTTTTT; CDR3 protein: CASNITERQLINEKLFF
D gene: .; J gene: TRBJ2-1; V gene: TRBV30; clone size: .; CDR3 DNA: TGTGCCTGTTCTCAGGGCAGTGAGCAGTTCTTC; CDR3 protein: CACSQGSEQFF
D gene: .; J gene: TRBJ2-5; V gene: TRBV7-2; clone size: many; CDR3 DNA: TGTGCCAGCAGCTTAAATCGCCTAGAAGAGACCCAGTACTTC; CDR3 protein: CASSLNRLEETQYF
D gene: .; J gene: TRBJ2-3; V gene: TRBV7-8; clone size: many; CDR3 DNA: TGTGCCAGCAGCCCCGTCCGGGCTCTTAGCACAGATACGCAGTATTTT; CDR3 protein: CASSPVRALSTDTQYF
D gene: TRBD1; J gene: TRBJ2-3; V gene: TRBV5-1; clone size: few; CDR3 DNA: TGCGCCAGCAGCTCTGTGGACAGGGGCACAGATACGCAGTATTTT; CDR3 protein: CASSSVDRGTDTQYF
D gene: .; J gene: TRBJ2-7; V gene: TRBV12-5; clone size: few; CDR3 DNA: TGTGCTAGACCCCCGGGACTCAGCTCCTACGAGCAGTACTTC; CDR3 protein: CARPPGLSSYEQYF
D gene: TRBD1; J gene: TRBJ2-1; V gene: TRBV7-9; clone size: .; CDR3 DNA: TGTGCCAGCAGCCGAACAGGGGAGAGGTACAATGAGCAGTTCTTC; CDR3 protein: CASSRTGERYNEQFF
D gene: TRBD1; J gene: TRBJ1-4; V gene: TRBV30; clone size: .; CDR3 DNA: TGTGCCTGGAGTTTGCCCGGGACAGCGCTTAATGAAAAACTGTTTTTT; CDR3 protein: CAWSLPGTALNEKLFF
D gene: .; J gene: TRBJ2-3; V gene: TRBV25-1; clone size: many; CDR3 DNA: TGTGCCAGCAGTGAAGTGGAAGATACGCAGTATTTT; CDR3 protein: CASSEVEDTQYF
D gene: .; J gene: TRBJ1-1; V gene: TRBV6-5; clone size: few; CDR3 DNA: TGTGCCAGCAGACTCCGAACAGGGTCGGGCACTGAAGCTTTCTTT; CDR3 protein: CASRLRTGSGTEAFF
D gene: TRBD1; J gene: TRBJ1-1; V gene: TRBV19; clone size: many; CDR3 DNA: TGTGCCAGTAGTATCTTGACAGGGGGGAACACTGAAGCTTTCTTT; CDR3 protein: CASSILTGGNTEAFF
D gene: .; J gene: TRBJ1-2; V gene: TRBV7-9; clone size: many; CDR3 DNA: TGTGCCAGCAGCCGCGGGCCCTACTATGGCTACACCTTC; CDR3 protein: CASSRGPYYGYTF
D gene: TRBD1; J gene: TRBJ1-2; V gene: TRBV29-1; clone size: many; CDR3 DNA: TGCAGCGTCTACAGGGGGCGGGACTATGGCTACACCTTC; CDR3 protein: CSVYRGRDYGYTF
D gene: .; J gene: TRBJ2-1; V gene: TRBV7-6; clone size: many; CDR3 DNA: TGTGCCAGCAGCTTATCGGGGCTGACCAATGAGCAGTTCTTC; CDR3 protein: CASSLSGLTNEQFF
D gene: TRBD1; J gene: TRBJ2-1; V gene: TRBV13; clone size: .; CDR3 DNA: TGTGCCAGCAGCTTAGAAGGGACAGGGCTAAATGAGCAGTTCTTC; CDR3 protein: CASSLEGTGLNEQFF
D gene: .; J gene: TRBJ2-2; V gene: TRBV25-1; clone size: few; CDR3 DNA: TGTGCCAGCAGTGAAGGGCCAGAGAACACCGGGGAGCTGTTTTTT; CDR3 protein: CASSEGPENTGELFF
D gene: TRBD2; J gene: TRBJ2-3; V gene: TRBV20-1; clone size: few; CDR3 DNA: TGCAGTGCTAGGGCCGACGGGACTAGCGGACTACCCCGAGAAAGCACAGATACGCAGTATTTT; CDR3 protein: CSARADGTSGLPRESTDTQYF
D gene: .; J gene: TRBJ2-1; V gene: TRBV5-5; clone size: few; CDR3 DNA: TGTGCCAGCAGCTTGTGGACGGACATAGACAATGAGCAGTTCTTC; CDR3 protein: CASSLWTDIDNEQFF
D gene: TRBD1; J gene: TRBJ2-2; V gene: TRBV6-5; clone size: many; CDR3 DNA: TGTGCCAGCAGTTACTCGCCCGGGACAGCGAACACCGGGGAGCTGTTTTTT; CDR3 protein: CASSYSPGTANTGELFF
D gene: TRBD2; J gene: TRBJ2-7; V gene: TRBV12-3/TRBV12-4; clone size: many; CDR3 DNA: TGTGCCAGCAGTCCAAAGCGGGACTCCTACGAGCAGTACTTC; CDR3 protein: CASSPKRDSYEQYF